This T cell receptor beta chain derives from a study of blood T cell repertoires in COVID-19. Turning to the study itself: The analysed material was cDNA or gDNA that came from T cells, B-cell-depleted T cells, or PBMCs.

Clones were sequenced by immunoSEQ multiplex PCR, and TCRdb holds only the in-frame ones, with some missing. The data hold roughly 190,000 clones, with approximately 82% observed a single time. The junction had 10 bases not matched to a gene; V was cut back by 6 bases and J by 7 bases. The CDR3 is 14 residues long. Germline V gives CDR1 SGHRS, CDR2 YFSETQ. What was sequenced was PBMCs or T cells enriched from blood (not recorded which). The sequence was collected from a woman aged 60-70 years with acute COVID-19. The J gene is TRBJ2-1, the V gene TRBV5-1, with TRBD2 matching over 7 bases. The CDR3 here is CASTSGTNKNEQFF. The CDR3 DNA reads TGCGCCAGCACCTCCGGGACTAACAAAAATGAGCAGTTCTTC.